The present T cell receptor (beta chain) was sequenced within a study of regulatory T cells in long-lasting Graves disease. Sample time point: persistent/refractory GD, antithyroid drugs over 5 years with positive TRAb. Extracted RNA from PBMCs served as the source of the TCR library. Study-wide results and limits: Persistent disease was associated with favored TRBV28 usage and with favored use of TRBJ1-2 and TRBJ2-5.

Looked up from germline, CDR1 is SEHNR and CDR2 is FQNEAQ (reference sequence). Trimming stripped 3 bases from V and 5 bases from J, with 13 bases between. The CDR3 is 14 residues long. This clonotype was recorded a few times. The target antigen is unknown. Libraries of TCR beta came from iRepertoire HTBI primers plus Arm-PCR of CDR3 regions. Per the study methods: Taken together, the samples had fewer than 65 TRBV and more than 12 TRBJ segments identified. MiXCR was run by TCRdb on the multiplex PCR reads, yielding one entry per CDR3 protein. The V and J calls, along with clone size, are taken from TCRdb and not from the paper's own processing. The profile covers approximately 440,000 distinct CDR3 sequences, with about 25% appearing a single time and roughly 30% taken by the ten largest.

Source: peripheral blood mononuclear cells (PBMCs), taken when the disease was refractory, from a patient treated with antithyroid drugs. The TCR was taken from a female donor with Graves disease. V usage is TRBV7-9 and J usage is TRBJ2-5; D is ambiguous. DNA for the CDR3: TGTGCCAGCAGCTTTCTTGACGTCGGGGAGACCCAGTACTTC. It yields the protein CASSFLDVGETQYF.